This T cell receptor (beta chain) was retrieved from a study of T cells expressing NK-cell markers (dated by TCRdb to about 2020). Regarding the study in general: Three sorted T-cell subsets (CD3+CD56+NKG2C+, CD3+CD56+NKG2C- and CD3+CD56-NKG2C+) from under 10 donors had their TCR beta-chain repertoires profiled. Among the eight sequenced donors, seven were HCMV-seropositive and one was HCMV-seronegative. Randomly selected healthy volunteers, three men and five women, were used as the eight sequenced donors. The libraries were sequenced on Illumina HiSeq 2000/2500, MiSeq or NextSeq, producing 2 x 150 bp reads. Broad study findings and their caveats: In a handful of donors, the dominant CD3+CD56+NKG2C+ clonotypes were among the top 10 CD8+ clonotypes and accounted for about 1.0-7.0% of CD8+ T cells. Whether the expanded NKG2C-expressing T cell clones were specific for HCMV antigens remained unclear. Those dominant clonotypes were again the most abundant among CD3+CD56-NKG2C+ cells in a handful of donors, at about 25-65%.

This sample was sequenced with an Illumina HiSeq 2000. TCR beta cDNA libraries were made by 5'RACE template switching that added a universal primer site and unique molecular identifiers. Synthesis of cDNA was primed from the TCR beta constant segment and was followed by two consecutive PCR amplification steps. As for how the authors treated the data: MIGEC was used to demultiplex reads and group the reads by UMI, and MiTCR was used to assemble and quantify clonotypes. To exclude erroneous sequences, only TCR cDNA sequences supported by at least two reads were retained. The tcR package was used for downstream repertoire analysis, and clonotypes were matched between fractions using CDR3 nucleotide sequence together with V segment. VDJmatch was used to annotate antigen specificity against VDJdb, with one amino acid substitution in CDR3 permitted. TCRdb reanalyzed the reads, keeping one entry per CDR3 protein sequence and omitting DNA. These V and J calls originate from TCRdb's pipeline instead of the authors' own analysis. This sample's table carries roughly 420,000 distinct CDR3 sequences. The top ten constitute 7.3% of the sample.

To determine HCMV serostatus, a commercial ELISA kit was used to detect HCMV-specific IgG in serum. Peripheral blood mononuclear cells were isolated from blood by Ficoll density gradient centrifugation. Notes on this clonotype: This receptor's antigen is unknown.

The CDR3 holds 12 amino acids from the cysteine to the phenylalanine. This entry has no DNA. Reading the germline V gene (reference sequence) gives CDR1 DFQATT and CDR2 SNEGSKA. The TCR sequence derives from a woman between 18 and 69 years old in good health. Sequencing was done on a sample of blood T cells: a sorted CD56 or NKG2C T cell subset, CD4+ or CD8+ T cells, or bulk PBMC T cells (not recorded which). The V and J segments used are TRBV20-1 and TRBJ2-1. The CDR3 here reads CSARGLYNEQFF.